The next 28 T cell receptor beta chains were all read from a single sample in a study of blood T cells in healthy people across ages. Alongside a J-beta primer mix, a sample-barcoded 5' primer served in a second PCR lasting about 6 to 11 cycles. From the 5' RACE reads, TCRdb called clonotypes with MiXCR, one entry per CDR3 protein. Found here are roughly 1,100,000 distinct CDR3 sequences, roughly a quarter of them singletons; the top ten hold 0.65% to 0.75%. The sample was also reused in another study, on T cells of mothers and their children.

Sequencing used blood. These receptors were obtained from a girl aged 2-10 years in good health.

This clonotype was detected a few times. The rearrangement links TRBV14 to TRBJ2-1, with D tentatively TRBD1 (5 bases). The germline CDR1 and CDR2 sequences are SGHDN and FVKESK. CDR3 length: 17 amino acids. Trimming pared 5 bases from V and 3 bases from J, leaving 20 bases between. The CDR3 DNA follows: TGTGCCAGCAGCAAAACAACCGGACAAACAATCTACAATGAGCAGTTCTTC. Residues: CASSKTTGQTIYNEQFF. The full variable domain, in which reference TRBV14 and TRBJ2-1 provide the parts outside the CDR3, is EAGVTQFPSHSVIEKGQTVTLRCDPISGHDNLYWYRRVMGKEIKFLLHFVKESKQDESGMPNNRFLAERTGGTYSTLKVQPAELEDSGVYFCASSKTTGQTIYNEQFFGPGTRLTVL.

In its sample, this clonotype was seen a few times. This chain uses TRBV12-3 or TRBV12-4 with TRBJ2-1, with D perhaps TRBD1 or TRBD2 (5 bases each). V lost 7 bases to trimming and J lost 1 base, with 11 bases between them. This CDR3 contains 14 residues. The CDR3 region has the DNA TGTGCCAGCAACTTGGGGACGTCCTACAATGAGCAGTTCTTC. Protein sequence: CASNLGTSYNEQFF.

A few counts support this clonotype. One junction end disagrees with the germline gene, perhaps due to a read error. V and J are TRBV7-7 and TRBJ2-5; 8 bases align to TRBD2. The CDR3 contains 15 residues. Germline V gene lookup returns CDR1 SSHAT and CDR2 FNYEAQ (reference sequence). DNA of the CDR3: TGTGCTAGCAGCTCTATGACTAGCGTGGTGGAGACCCAGTACTTC. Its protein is CASSSMTSVVETQYF.

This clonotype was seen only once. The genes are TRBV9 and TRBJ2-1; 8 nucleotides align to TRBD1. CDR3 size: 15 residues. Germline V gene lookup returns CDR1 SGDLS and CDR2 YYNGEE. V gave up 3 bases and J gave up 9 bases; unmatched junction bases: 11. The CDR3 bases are TGTGCCAGCAGCGGGGGAGACAGGGGACTCGGTGAGCAGTTCTTC. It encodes CASSGGDRGLGEQFF.

CDR3 DNA sequence: TGTGCCAGCAGCAGAACGGGAACTAGCGGTAACTCCTACAATGAGCAGTTCTTC. Translated, it gives CASSRTGTSGNSYNEQFF. This chain links TRBV9 with TRBJ2-1, with TRBD2 identical over 8 bases. Looked up from germline, CDR1 is SGDLS and CDR2 is YYNGEE. The CDR3 extends over 18 amino acids. The junction had 12 bases not matched to a gene; V was cut back by 4 bases and J by 0 bases.

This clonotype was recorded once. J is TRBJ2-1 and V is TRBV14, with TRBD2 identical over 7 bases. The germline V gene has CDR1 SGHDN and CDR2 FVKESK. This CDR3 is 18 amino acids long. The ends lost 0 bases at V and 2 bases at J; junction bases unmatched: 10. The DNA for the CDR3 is TGTGCCAGCAGCCAAGAAGAAGTAGCTAGCGGCGCCTACAATGAGCAGTTCTTC. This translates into CASSQEEVASGAYNEQFF.

The CDR3 nucleotides are TGCGCCAGCAGCCAAGTGGGTGTCTACTACAATGAGCAGTTCTTC. Its translation is CASSQVGVYYNEQFF. The rearrangement joins TRBV4-1 to TRBJ2-1, with unresolved D. The CDR3 extends over 15 amino acids. Germline V gene data show CDR1 as MGHRA and CDR2 as YSYEKL. Trimming cost V 1 base and J 3 bases, with 10 bases left between them.

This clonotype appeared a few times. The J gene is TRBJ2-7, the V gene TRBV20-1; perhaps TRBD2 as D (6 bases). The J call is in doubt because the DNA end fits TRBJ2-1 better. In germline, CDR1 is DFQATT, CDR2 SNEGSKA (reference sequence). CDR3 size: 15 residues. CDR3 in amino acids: CSARERDFPFNEQFF. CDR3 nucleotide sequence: TGCAGTGCTAGAGAGCGGGACTTTCCCTTCAATGAGCAGTTCTTC.

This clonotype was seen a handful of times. Here the CDR3 reads CASSLMDREVDGYTF. The CDR3 bases are TGTGCCAGCAGCTTAATGGACAGGGAAGTTGATGGCTACACCTTC. The chain employs TRBV7-9 and TRBJ1-2; 8 nucleotides match TRBD1. Trimming cost V 2 bases and J 6 bases; bases outside gene matches: 8. Germline CDR1 and CDR2: SEHNR and FQNEAQ (reference sequence). The CDR3 covers 15 residues.

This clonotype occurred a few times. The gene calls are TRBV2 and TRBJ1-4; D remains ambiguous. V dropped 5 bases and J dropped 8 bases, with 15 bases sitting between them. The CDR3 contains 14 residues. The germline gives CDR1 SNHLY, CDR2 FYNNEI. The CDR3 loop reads CASSISVSGEKLFF. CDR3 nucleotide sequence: TGTGCCAGCAGTATTAGCGTCAGCGGAGAAAAACTGTTTTTT.

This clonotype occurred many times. This chain's CDR3 is CASRGQQETQYF. CDR3 DNA sequence: TGTGCCAGCAGGGGACAGCAAGAGACCCAGTACTTC. V gene TRBV12-3 or TRBV12-4 combines with J gene TRBJ2-5; 7 nucleotides agree with TRBD1. CDR3 length: 12 residues. V gave up 6 bases and J gave up 2 bases; unmatched junction bases: 0.

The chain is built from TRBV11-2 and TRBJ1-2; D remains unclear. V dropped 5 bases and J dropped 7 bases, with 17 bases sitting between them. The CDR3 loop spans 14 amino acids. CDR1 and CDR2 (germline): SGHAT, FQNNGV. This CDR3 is CASSPIAGGLGYTF. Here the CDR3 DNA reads TGTGCCAGCAGCCCCATAGCGGGAGGGCTTGGCTACACCTTC.

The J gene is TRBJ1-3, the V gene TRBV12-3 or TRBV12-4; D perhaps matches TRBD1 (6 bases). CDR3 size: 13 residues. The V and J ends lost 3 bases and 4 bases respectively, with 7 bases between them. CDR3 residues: CASSFRGGNTIYF. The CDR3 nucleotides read TGTGCCAGCAGTTTCAGGGGAGGAAACACCATATATTTT.

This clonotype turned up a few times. CDR3: CASSYEQGVWETQYF. CDR3 DNA sequence: TGTGCCAGCAGCTATGAACAGGGGGTCTGGGAGACCCAGTACTTC. The gene calls are TRBV3-1 and TRBJ2-5, with 8 positions matching TRBD1. Germline V CDR1 and CDR2: LGHDT, YNNKEL (reference sequence). V shed 5 bases and J 5 bases; nucleotides not matched to a gene: 10. The CDR3 contains 15 residues.

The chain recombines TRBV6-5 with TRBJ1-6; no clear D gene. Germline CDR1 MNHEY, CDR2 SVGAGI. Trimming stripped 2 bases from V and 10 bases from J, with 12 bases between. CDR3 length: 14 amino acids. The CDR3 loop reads CASSYEAWGSPLHF. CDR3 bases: TGTGCCAGCAGTTACGAAGCTTGGGGATCACCCCTCCACTTT.

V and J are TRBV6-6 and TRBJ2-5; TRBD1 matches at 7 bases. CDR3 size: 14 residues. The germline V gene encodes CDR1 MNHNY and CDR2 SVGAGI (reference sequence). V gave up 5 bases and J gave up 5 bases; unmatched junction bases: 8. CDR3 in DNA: TGTGCCAGCAGTCCCGGGGACAGACAGGAGACCCAGTACTTC. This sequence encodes CASSPGDRQETQYF.

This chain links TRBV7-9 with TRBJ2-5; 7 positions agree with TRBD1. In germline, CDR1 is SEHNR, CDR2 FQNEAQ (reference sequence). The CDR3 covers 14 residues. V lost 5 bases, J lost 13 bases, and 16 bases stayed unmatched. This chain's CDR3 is CASSRNRGSNELYF. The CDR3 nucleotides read TGTGCCAGCAGCCGTAACAGGGGTTCCAACGAGCTGTACTTC.

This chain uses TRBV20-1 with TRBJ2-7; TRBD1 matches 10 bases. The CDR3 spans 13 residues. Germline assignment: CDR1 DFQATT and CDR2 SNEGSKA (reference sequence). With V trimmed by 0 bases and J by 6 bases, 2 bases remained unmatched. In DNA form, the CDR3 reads TGCAGTGCTAGAGAGGACAGGGGGAGCGAGCAGTACTTC. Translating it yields CSAREDRGSEQYF.

The CDR3 bases are TGTGCCAGCAGCTTAGTATCTAGCGCTGACAAAAACATTCAGTACTTC. Its protein is CASSLVSSADKNIQYF. V usage is TRBV13 and J usage is TRBJ2-4; TRBD2 is a possible D gene (6 bases). The CDR3 is 16 residues long. Germline loops: CDR1 PRHDT, CDR2 FYEKMQ (reference sequence). V was pared by 1 base and J by 3 bases, with 13 bases between.

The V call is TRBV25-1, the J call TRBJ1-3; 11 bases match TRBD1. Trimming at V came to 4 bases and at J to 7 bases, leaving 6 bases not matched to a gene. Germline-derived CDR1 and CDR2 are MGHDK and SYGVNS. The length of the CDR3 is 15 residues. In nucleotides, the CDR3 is TGTGCCAGCAGTGCCGCCGGGACAGGGGGGAACACCATATATTTT. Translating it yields CASSAAGTGGNTIYF.

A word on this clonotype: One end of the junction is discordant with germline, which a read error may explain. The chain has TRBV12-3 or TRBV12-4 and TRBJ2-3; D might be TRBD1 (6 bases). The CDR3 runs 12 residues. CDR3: CAEGERADAQYF. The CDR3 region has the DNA TGTGCCGAGGGGGAGAGGGCAGATGCGCAGTATTTT.

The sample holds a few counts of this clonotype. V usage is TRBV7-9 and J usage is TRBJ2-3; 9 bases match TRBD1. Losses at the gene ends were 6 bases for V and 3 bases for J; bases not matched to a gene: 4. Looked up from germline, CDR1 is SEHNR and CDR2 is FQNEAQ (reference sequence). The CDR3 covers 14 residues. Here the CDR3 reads CASSWDRVTDTQYF. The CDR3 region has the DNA TGTGCCAGCAGTTGGGACAGGGTAACAGATACGCAGTATTTT.

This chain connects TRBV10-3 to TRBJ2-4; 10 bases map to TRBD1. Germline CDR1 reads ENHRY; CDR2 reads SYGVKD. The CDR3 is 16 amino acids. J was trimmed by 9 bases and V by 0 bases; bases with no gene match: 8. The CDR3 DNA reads TGTGCCATCAGTGAGTCGGGACAGGGGAATTTGGGCATTCAGTACTTC. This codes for CAISESGQGNLGIQYF.

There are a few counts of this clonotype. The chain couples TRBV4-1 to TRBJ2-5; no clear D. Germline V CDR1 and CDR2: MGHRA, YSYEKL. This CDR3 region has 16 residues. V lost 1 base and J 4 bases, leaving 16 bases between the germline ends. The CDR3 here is CASSQVSVFSGETQYF. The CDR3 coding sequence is TGCGCCAGCAGCCAAGTATCGGTTTTCTCAGGAGAGACCCAGTACTTC.

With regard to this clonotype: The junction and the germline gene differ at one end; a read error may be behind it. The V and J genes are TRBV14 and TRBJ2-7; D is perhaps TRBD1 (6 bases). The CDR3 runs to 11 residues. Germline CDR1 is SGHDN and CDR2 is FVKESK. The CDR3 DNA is TGTGCCAGCAGCTGGGGACACGAGCAGCACTTC. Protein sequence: CASSWGHEQHF.

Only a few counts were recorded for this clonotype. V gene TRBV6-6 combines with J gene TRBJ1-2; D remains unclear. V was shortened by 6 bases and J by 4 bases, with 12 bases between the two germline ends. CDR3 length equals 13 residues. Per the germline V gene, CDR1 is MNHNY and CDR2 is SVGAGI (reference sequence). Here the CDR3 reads CASRISESYGYTF. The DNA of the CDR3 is TGTGCCAGCAGGATTTCAGAGAGCTATGGCTACACCTTC.

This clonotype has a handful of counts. In DNA, the CDR3 is TGTGCCACGAACAGGGGGGAACACGAGCAGTACTTC. It codes for CATNRGEHEQYF. The chain recombines TRBV28 with TRBJ2-7, with 8 bases lining up with TRBD1. The CDR3 totals 12 residues. The germline V gene encodes CDR1 MDHEN and CDR2 SYDVKM. V was pared by 10 bases and J by 5 bases, with 7 bases of the junction left unmatched.

DNA of the CDR3: TGTGCCAGCAGCTCCTATCCCTTCGATACGCAGTATTTT. This codes for CASSSYPFDTQYF. This chain links TRBV7-2 with TRBJ2-3; D unclear. The germline V gene has CDR1 SGHTA and CDR2 FQGNSA. The CDR3 sequence is 13 residues long. V lost 4 bases and J lost 6, with 11 bases in between.